This T cell receptor (beta chain) originates from a study of cytomegalovirus exposure and HLA in healthy donors. Study-level points and caveats: Among TCR sequences, most were rare, though some public TCRs appeared in many donors.

The CDR3 spans 15 residues. Per the germline V gene, CDR1 is MNHNY and CDR2 is SVGAGI (reference sequence). In the case of this clone: Its antigen is not known. One junction end does not reproduce the germline sequence, and a read error may be involved. Other DNA variants within this sample encode the same CDR3.

Clones were sequenced by immunoSEQ multiplex PCR, and TCRdb holds only the in-frame ones, with some missing. The table includes 56,000 or so clones, about 92% detected once. J is TRBJ2-1 and V is TRBV6-6; possibly TRBD2 for D (6 bases). This clonotype was sampled from a woman younger than 30 in good health and CMV-seropositive. What was sequenced was PBMCs. As DNA, the CDR3 is TGTGCCAGCACCACAAACCCCGGGGGATACAATGAGCAATTCTTC. Protein sequence: CASTTNPGGYNEQFF.